One and the same sample provided the 11 T cell receptor beta chains below, sequenced in a study of tumor-infiltrating lymphocytes in primary liver carcinoma. Unsorted whole blood served as the source of blood RNA, and germline DNA was extracted as well. Total RNA (roughly 530 ng) served as template for TCR beta cDNA synthesis primed by a constant-region primer. Researchers made the TCR beta libraries by running three nested multiplex PCR rounds with slightly modified ARM-PCR. In the first two PCR rounds, TRBV1-TRBV30 forward primers were paired with a C-beta reverse primer, and each round lasted approximately 10 cycles. TCRdb re-called the multiplex PCR reads with MiXCR, one entry per CDR3 protein. The table records 320,000 or so distinct CDR3 sequences, 50% to 70% of them present only once. Source material: peripheral blood. These receptors were collected from a man in his forties with primary liver carcinoma and hepatitis B virus infection.

On this clonotype itself: One base away lies a much larger clone, so this may be a sequencing read error. This chain uses TRBV12-3 or TRBV12-4 with TRBJ2-1, with D perhaps TRBD1 (5 bases). The CDR3 has 13 residues. CDR3 sequence reads: CANSLLQGNEQFF. Written as DNA, the CDR3 is TGTGCCAACAGTTTACTCCAGGGTAATGAGCAGTTCTTC.

Regarding this clonotype: The junction shows a germline mismatch at one end, possibly a read error. The chain carries TRBV28 and TRBJ2-7; 10 bases map to TRBD1. Germline-derived CDR1 and CDR2 are MDHEN and SYDVKM. The CDR3 consists of 15 residues. The CDR3 here is CANSITGQGINEQYF. CDR3 nucleotides: TGTGCCAACAGTATCACGGGACAGGGGATTAACGAACAGTACTTC.

This clonotype was seen at least ten times. The gene calls are TRBV12-5 and TRBJ2-1, with D possibly being TRBD1 (6 bases). Trimming took 6 bases from V and 8 from J, leaving 11 bases between them. CDR1 and CDR2 (germline): LGHNT, FRNRAP. The CDR3 extends over 12 amino acids. CDR3 bases: TGTGCTAGTGGGGACAGATCCGATGAGCAGTTCTTC. Its protein product is CASGDRSDEQFF. Using reference TRBV12-5 and TRBJ2-1 for the parts outside the CDR3, the full variable domain is DARVTQTPRHKVTEMGQEVTMRCQPILGHNTVFWYRQTMMQGLELLAYFRNRAPLDDSGMPKDRFSAEMPDATLATLKIQPSEPRDSAVYFCASGDRSDEQFFGPGTRLTVL.

Remarks on this clonotype: Germline is not matched at one junction end, which may reflect a read error. V gene TRBV5-1 combines with J gene TRBJ1-1; D gene uncertain. The CDR3 totals 12 residues. Germline V gene sequence: CDR1 SGHRS, CDR2 YFSETQ. CDR3 DNA sequence: TGCGCCATCAGCTTGAGTATGCCTGAAGCTTTCTTT. Translated, it gives CAISLSMPEAFF.

Points on this clonotype: This may arise from a read error, as a much more abundant clone is one base away. The chain combines TRBV10-3 with TRBJ1-4; 10 nucleotides match TRBD1. The CDR3 totals 13 residues. Germline V gene data show CDR1 as ENHRY and CDR2 as SYGVKD. The CDR3 reads CAIRGQGLEELLF. The CDR3 region has the DNA TGTGCCATCAGGGGACAGGGGTTGGAAGAGCTGCTTTTT.

This clonotype was observed a few times. With a much larger clone just one base away, this may be a read error. The chain carries TRBV29-1 and TRBJ1-1; D not certain. Trimming took off 5 bases at V and 6 bases at J, with 7 bases between the two ends. Looked up from germline, CDR1 is SQVTM and CDR2 is ANQGSEA. The CDR3 runs 10 residues. The DNA for the CDR3 is TGCAGCGTTTGTGACCCTGAAGCTTTCTTT. This translates into CSVCDPEAFF.

Points on this clonotype: This may stem from a read error, because a much larger clone lies one nucleotide away. The chain recombines TRBV6-1 with TRBJ1-5; 7 positions match TRBD1. This CDR3 is built from 16 residues. CDR1 is MNHNS, CDR2 SASEGT, per germline. The trim removed 1 base at V and 5 bases at J, leaving 8 bases unmatched. This CDR3 reads CASSEEGQGEHQPQHF. The DNA for the CDR3 is TGTGCCAGCAGTGAAGAAGGGCAGGGGGAGCATCAGCCCCAGCATTTT.

In regard to this clonotype: One junction end disagrees with the germline gene, perhaps due to a read error. This rearrangement joins TRBV5-6 to TRBJ1-1; D remains ambiguous. This CDR3 is 16 amino acids long. Germline V gene lookup returns CDR1 SGHDT and CDR2 YYEEEE. The CDR3 reads CTSSSTPTGMNTEAFF. CDR3 DNA: TGTACCAGCAGCTCAACTCCGACGGGCATGAACACTGAAGCTTTCTTT.

J is TRBJ1-2 and V is TRBV6-2 or TRBV6-3; D is uncertain. CDR1 is MNHEY, CDR2 SVGEGT, per germline. The CDR3 is 14 residues long. The germline V and J ends were trimmed by 5 bases and 1 base, with 11 bases remaining between them. CDR3 amino acids: CASSQDGINYGYTF. Written as DNA, the CDR3 is TGTGCCAGCAGTCAAGACGGGATTAACTATGGCTACACCTTC.

Comment on this clonotype: This may be a read error: a much more frequent sequence differs by one nucleotide. As the CDR3 is not closed by the conserved phenylalanine or tryptophan, this likely results from a read error. The chain combines TRBV10-2 with TRBJ2-7; TRBD2 agrees at 14 bases. The ends lost 7 bases at V and 4 bases at J; junction bases unmatched: 6. CDR1 is WSHSY, CDR2 SAAADI, per germline. This CDR3 region has 15 residues. The CDR3 nucleotides read TGCGCCAGCACCAGACTAGCGGGAGGGCCATACGAGCAGTACTAC. Its translation: CASTRLAGGPYEQYY.

Comment on this clonotype: This sequence may be a read error, since a much larger clone differs from it by one base. The chain has TRBV6-5 and TRBJ2-1; 7 positions match TRBD2. V shed 5 bases and J 10 bases; nucleotides not matched to a gene: 14. Germline V gene sequence: CDR1 MNHEY, CDR2 SVGAGI. CDR3 length: 15 residues. CDR3 bases: TGTGCCAGCAGTAAAGCCGTGGTTGCGGGAGTAGAGCAGTTCTTC. The encoded protein is CASSKAVVAGVEQFF.